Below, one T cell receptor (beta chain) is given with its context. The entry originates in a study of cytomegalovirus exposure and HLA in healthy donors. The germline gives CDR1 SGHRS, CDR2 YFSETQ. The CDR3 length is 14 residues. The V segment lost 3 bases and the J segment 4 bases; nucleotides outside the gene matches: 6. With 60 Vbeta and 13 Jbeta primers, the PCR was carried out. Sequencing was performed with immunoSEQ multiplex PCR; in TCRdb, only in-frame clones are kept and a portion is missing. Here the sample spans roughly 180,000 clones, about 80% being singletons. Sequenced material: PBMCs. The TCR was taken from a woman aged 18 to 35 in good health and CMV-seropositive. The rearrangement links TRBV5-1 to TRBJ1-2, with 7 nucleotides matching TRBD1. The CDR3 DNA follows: TGCGCCAGCAGCTCACAAGGGGGCTCCTATGGCTACACCTTC. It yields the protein CASSSQGGSYGYTF.